This T cell receptor (beta chain) derives from a study of regulatory T cells in long-lasting Graves disease (dated by TCRdb to the early 2020s). At the level of the whole study: Persistent Graves' disease was defined as persistently positive TSH receptor autoantibodies together with antithyroid drug treatment for over 5 years. Patients with persistent Graves' disease were compared with patients with newly diagnosed Graves' disease using TCR sequencing and RNA sequencing of peripheral blood. The study was registered as a clinical trial and conducted in China. A total of roughly 33 samples were covered by TCR sequencing, comprising some 13 persistent and 20 or so newly diagnosed Graves' disease patients. Antithyroid drugs had been taken for 8.5 to 11 years on average by persistent Graves' disease patients in the clinical cohort.

Beyond this particular receptor, the publication reports: More public clonotypes were shared among persistent patients (more than 2,500) than among newly diagnosed patients (more than 950). Sequencing and analysis were limited to the TCR beta chain. Compared with newly diagnosed patients, persistent Graves' disease patients had lower TCR Shannon entropy and fewer highly expanded clones, which suggests clonal expansion. Only peripheral blood was studied, because thyroid tissue, the primary lesion, was inaccessible. As a limitation, the authors acknowledged that the small sample size may reduce accuracy.

Library prep was done by multiplex PCR. The listed sequencing device is Illumina HiSeq 4000. CDR3 regions were amplified by Arm-PCR with iRepertoire HTBI primers to construct TCR beta libraries. PCR products were gel purified before sequencing. The published analysis was carried out like this. Gene usage analysis of CDR3 amino acid clonotypes relied on the 55 to 80 TRBV and 15 or so TRBJ segments identified across samples. Filtered high-quality paired reads were merged into contigs using COPE and FqMerger. Contigs were aligned with BLAST to IMGT TRBV, TRBD and TRBJ reference genes, and CDR3 was defined per IMGT. Any clonotype with a frequency above 0.1% was classified as a highly expanded clone. Shannon entropy served as the measure of repertoire diversity, while the Gini coefficient captured V-J evenness. Clonotypes shared by more than one individual were considered public. The public reads were quality trimmed at Q25 with fastp and then assembled into clones with MiXCR by TCRdb, keeping productive beta chains. Rows are unified per CDR3 protein, each entry keeping the most common DNA and genes. In this record, the V and J calls reflect TCRdb's handling and not the investigators' own analysis. This sample has about 470,000 distinct CDR3 sequences in its table, and roughly a fifth of those were observed once. The ten largest clonotypes hold roughly 7% of the sample.

This clonotype was seen a few times. Its antigen is unknown. Base quality data are lacking; no much larger clone is found one base away. What this sample's time point label stands for: persistent/refractory GD, antithyroid drugs over 5 years with positive TRAb. For both TCR sequencing and RNA sequencing, RNA was extracted from PBMCs using TRIzol. The diagnosis of Graves' disease was made according to American Thyroid Association guidelines. Recruitment of patients was carried out at an endocrinology department in Xi'an, China. From each patient, approximately 10 milliliters of peripheral blood was collected into an EDTA anticoagulant tube. Ficoll Paque Plus density gradient separation was used to isolate PBMCs, and no further T cell sorting was done. An Agilent 2100 Bioanalyzer and agarose gel were used to check RNA quality, and a NanoDrop 2000 was used to measure RNA concentration. The source was peripheral blood mononuclear cells (PBMCs), collected when the disease was refractory, from a patient treated with antithyroid drugs. The source is a female donor with Graves disease.

The sequence in DNA is TGCGCCAGCAGCACAATCGGGGGATTTACTAACTATGGCTACACCTTC. Translated, this is CASSTIGGFTNYGYTF. The chain employs TRBV5-1 and TRBJ1-2; the D segment could be TRBD1, given 5 matching bases. V loses 4 bases of germline sequence and J loses 0 bases, and the interval between the two ends is 16 bases. Measured from the cysteine to the phenylalanine, the CDR3 is 16 residues long. Only CDR3 DNA remains: 48 bases, in frame from the first base. CDR1 and CDR2 were assigned from the germline V gene as SGHRS and YFSETQ.